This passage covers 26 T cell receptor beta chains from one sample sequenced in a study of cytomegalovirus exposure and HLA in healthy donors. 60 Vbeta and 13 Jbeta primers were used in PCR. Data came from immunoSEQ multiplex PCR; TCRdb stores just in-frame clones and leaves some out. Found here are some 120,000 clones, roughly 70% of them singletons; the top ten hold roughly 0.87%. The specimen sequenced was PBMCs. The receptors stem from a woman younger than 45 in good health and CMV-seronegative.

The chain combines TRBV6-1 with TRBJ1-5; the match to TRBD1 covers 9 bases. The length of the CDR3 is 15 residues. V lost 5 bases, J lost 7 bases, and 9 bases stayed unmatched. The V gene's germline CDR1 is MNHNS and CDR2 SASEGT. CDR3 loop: CASSSGTGRTQPQHF. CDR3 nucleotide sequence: TGTGCCAGCAGTTCCGGGACAGGGCGGACCCAGCCCCAGCATTTT.

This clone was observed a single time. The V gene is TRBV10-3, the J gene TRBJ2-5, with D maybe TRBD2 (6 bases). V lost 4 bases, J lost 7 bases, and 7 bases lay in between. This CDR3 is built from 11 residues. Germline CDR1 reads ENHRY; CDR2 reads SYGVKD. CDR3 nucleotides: TGTGCCATCAGTGCGCGGGGGACCCAGTACTTC. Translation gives CAISARGTQYF.

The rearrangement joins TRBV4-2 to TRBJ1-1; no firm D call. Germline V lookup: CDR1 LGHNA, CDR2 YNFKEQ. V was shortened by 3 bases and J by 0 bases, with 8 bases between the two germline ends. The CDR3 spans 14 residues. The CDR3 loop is CASSQRTLNTEAFF. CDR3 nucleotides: TGTGCCAGCAGCCAGAGAACTTTGAACACTGAAGCTTTCTTT.

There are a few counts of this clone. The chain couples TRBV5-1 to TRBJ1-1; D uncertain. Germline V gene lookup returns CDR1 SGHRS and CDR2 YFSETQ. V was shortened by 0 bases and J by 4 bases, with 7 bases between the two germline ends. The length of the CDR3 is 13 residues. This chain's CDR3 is CASSLVPGTEAFF. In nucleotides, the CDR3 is TGCGCCAGCAGCTTGGTGCCGGGCACTGAAGCTTTCTTT.

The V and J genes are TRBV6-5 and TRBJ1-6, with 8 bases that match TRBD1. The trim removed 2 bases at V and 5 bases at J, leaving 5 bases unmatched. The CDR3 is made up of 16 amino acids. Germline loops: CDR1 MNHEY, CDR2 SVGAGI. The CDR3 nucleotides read TGTGCCAGCAGTTACGCAGGGGGCCCAGATAATTCACCCCTCCACTTT. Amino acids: CASSYAGGPDNSPLHF.

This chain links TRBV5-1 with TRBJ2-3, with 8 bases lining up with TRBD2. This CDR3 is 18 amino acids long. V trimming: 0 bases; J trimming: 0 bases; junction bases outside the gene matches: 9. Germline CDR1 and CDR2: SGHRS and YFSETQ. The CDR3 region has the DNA TGCGCCAGCAGCTTGGGGGTCTTTAGCGGGGCCAGCACAGATACGCAGTATTTT. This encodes CASSLGVFSGASTDTQYF.

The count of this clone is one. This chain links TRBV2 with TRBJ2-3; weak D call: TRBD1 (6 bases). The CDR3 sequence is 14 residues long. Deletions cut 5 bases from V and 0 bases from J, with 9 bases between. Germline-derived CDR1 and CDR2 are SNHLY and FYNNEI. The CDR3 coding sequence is TGTGCCAGCAGTCCTCAGGGGAGCACAGATACGCAGTATTTT. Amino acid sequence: CASSPQGSTDTQYF. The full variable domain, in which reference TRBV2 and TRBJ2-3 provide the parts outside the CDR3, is EPEVTQTPSHQVTQMGQEVILRCVPISNHLYFYWYRQILGQKVEFLVSFYNNEISEKSEIFDDQFSVERPDGSNFTLKIRSTKLEDSAMYFCASSPQGSTDTQYFGPGTRLTVL.

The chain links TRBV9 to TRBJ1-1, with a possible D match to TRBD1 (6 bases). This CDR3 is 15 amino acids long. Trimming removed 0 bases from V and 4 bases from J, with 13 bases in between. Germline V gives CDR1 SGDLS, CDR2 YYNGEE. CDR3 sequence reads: CASSVGLQGGTEAFF. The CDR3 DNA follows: TGTGCCAGCAGCGTAGGATTACAGGGCGGCACTGAAGCTTTCTTT.

In DNA, the CDR3 is TGTGCCAGCAGTGCGTACCCGGGGGGGGGCACAGATACGCAGTATTTT. Its protein product is CASSAYPGGGTDTQYF. V is TRBV6-4 and J is TRBJ2-3, with 8 bases identical to TRBD2. The germline V gene has CDR1 MRHNA and CDR2 SNTAGT. The CDR3 runs to 16 residues. After removal of 4 bases from V and 1 base from J, the junction contained 7 bases not matched to a gene.

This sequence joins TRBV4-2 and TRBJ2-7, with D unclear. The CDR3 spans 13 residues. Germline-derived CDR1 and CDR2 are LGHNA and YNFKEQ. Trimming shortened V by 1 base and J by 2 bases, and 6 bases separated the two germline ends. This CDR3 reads CASSQGHPYEQYF. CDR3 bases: TGTGCCAGCAGCCAAGGGCATCCCTACGAGCAGTACTTC.

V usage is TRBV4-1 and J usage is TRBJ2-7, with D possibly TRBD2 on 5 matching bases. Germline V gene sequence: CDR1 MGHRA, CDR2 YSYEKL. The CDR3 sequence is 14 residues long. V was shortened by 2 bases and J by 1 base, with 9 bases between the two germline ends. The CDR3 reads CASSQSGGSYEQYF. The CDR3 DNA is TGCGCCAGCAGCCAATCAGGAGGATCCTACGAGCAGTACTTC.

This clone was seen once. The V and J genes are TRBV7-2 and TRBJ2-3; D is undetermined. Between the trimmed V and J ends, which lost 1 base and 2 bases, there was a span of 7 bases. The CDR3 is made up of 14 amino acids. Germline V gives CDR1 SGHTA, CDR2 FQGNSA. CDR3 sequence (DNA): TGTGCCAGCAGCTTAGGGCTCGACACAGATACGCAGTATTTT. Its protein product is CASSLGLDTDTQYF. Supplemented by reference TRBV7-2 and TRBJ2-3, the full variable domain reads GAGVSQSPSNKVTEKGKDVELRCDPISGHTALYWYRQSLGQGLEFLIYFQGNSAPDKSGLPSDRFSAERTGGSVSTLTIQRTQQEDSAVYLCASSLGLDTDTQYFGPGTRLTVL.

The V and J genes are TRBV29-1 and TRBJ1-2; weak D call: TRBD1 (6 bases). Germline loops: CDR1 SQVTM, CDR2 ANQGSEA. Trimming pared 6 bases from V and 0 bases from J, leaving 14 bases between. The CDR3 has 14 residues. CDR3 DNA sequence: TGCAGCGTGGCGAGACAGGCGTCTAACTATGGCTACACCTTC. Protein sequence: CSVARQASNYGYTF.

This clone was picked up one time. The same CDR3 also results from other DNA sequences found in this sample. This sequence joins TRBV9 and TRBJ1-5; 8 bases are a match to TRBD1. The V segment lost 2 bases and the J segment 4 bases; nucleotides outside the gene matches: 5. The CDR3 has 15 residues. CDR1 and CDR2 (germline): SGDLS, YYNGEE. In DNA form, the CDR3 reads TGTGCCAGCAGCGTCGGGACAGGAGGGAATCAGCCCCAGCATTTT. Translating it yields CASSVGTGGNQPQHF.

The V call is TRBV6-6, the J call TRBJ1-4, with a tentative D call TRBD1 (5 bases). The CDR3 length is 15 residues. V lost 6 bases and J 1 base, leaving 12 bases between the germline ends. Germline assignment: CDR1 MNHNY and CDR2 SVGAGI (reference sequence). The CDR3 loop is CASRGGLGTNEKLFF. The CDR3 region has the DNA TGTGCCAGCAGGGGGGGACTCGGAACTAATGAAAAACTGTTTTTT.

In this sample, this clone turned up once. The CDR3 protein is CASSYQAGGVTEAFF. The CDR3 coding sequence is TGTGCCAGCAGCTACCAGGCAGGGGGCGTTACTGAAGCTTTCTTT. This sequence joins TRBV11-2 and TRBJ1-1; 8 bases are shared with TRBD1. Germline CDR1 is SGHAT and CDR2 is FQNNGV. The CDR3 runs to 15 residues. V lost 4 bases and J lost 5; bases outside the gene matches: 9.

The CDR3 sequence: CASTGTSGRWGTGELFF. DNA for the CDR3: TGCGCCAGCACTGGGACTAGCGGGAGATGGGGCACCGGGGAGCTGTTTTTT. V is TRBV5-1 and J is TRBJ2-2, with 14 positions matching TRBD2. Per the germline V gene, CDR1 is SGHRS and CDR2 is YFSETQ. The CDR3 has 17 amino acids. V shed 6 bases, J shed 4 bases, and the junction held 8 bases outside the gene matches.

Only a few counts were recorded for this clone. The CDR3 DNA follows: TGCGCCAGCAGCCCGGAGGGAGGCACTGAAGCTTTCTTT. Translated, it gives CASSPEGGTEAFF. This rearrangement joins TRBV5-1 to TRBJ1-1; D not resolved. V lost 4 bases, J lost 4 bases, and 11 bases lay in between. This CDR3 contains 13 residues. Germline loops: CDR1 SGHRS, CDR2 YFSETQ.

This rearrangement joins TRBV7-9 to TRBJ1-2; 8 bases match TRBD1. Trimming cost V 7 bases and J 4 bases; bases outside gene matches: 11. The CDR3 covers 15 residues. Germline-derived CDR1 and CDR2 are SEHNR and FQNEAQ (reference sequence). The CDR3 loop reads CASTQGTGPGYGYTF. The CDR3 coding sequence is TGTGCCAGCACACAAGGGACAGGACCCGGCTATGGCTACACCTTC.

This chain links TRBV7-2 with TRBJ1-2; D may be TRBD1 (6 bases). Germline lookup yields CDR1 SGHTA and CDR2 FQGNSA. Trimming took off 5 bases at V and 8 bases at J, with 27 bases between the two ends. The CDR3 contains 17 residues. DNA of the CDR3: TGTGCCAGCAGCAGACAACAGGTGGGGGCACCAATACGGGGCTACACCTTC. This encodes CASSRQQVGAPIRGYTF.

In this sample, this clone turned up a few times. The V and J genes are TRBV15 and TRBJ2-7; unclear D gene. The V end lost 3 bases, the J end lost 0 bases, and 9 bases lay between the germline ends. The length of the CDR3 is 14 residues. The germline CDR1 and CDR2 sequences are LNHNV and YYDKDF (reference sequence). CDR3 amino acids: CATSSRQASYEQYF. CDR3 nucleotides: TGTGCCACCAGCAGTCGACAAGCCTCCTACGAGCAGTACTTC.

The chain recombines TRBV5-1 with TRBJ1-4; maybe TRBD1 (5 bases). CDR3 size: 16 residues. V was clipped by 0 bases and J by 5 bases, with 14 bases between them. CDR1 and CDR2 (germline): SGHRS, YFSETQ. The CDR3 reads CASSLAGDRPNEKLFF. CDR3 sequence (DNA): TGCGCCAGCAGCTTGGCTGGTGACAGACCCAATGAAAAACTGTTTTTT.

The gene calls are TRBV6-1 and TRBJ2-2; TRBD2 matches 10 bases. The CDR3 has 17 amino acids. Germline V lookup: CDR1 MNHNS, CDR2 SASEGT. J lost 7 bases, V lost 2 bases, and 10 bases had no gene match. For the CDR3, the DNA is TGTGCCAGCAGTGAAAGGGAGCGGGAGGGCCCCGGCGGGGAGCTGTTTTTT. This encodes CASSEREREGPGGELFF.

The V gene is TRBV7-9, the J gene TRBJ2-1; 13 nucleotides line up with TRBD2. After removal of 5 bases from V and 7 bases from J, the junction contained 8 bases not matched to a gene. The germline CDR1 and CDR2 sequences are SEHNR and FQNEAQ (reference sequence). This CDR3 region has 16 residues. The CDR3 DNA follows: TGTGCCAGCAGCCCTACCGTGACTAGCGGGGGGAATGAGCAGTTCTTC. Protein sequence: CASSPTVTSGGNEQFF.

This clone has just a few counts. The CDR3 sequence: CASSLDQDFSYEQYF. As DNA, the CDR3 is TGCGCCAGCAGCTTGGATCAGGATTTCTCCTACGAGCAGTACTTC. V and J are TRBV5-1 and TRBJ2-5; unclear D gene. The closer fit of TRBJ2-7 to the DNA end suggests the J call may be wrong. CDR3 length: 15 amino acids. From germline, CDR1 is SGHRS and CDR2 YFSETQ.

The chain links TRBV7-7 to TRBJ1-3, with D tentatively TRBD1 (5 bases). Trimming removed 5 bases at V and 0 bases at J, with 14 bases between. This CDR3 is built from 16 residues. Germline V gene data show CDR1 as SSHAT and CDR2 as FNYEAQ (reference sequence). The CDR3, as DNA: TGTGCCAGCAGCGCCGCGGGACCGAACTCTGGAAACACCATATATTTT. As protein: CASSAAGPNSGNTIYF.